This T cell receptor (beta chain) was recorded in a study of shared clonotypes between healthy human individuals. Germline CDR1 reads SGHDT; CDR2 reads YYEEEE. The CDR3 extends over 15 amino acids. Trimming removed 0 bases from V and 2 bases from J; junction bases left unmatched: 1. In this sample, this clone turned up once. The donors, healthy adults who were HIV-negative, had experienced no recent acute infections or vaccinations. The table came from immunoSEQ multiplex PCR; TCRdb's copy has only in-frame clones and leaves some out. Altogether 2,500,000 or so clones are present, about 90% being singletons, with the ten largest covering approximately 0.4%.

Sample: naive CD4+ T cells from PBMCs. Subset indicated: CD45RA+ positively selected. This clonotype was obtained from a man younger than 30 in good health. Some clones in this sample may be carry-over from other donors' samples. V gene TRBV5-6 combines with J gene TRBJ2-3; 9 nucleotides match TRBD2. The CDR3 reads CASSLASGATDTQYF. CDR3 sequence (DNA): TGTGCCAGCAGCTTGGCTAGCGGGGCCACAGATACGCAGTATTTT.